The clone carrying this T cell receptor beta chain showed up just once. Autoimmune disease history or systemic immunosuppression was exclusionary. The assay was immunoSEQ multiplex PCR, and TCRdb's table has in-frame clones only and misses some. Seen here are about 48,000 clones, approximately 84% observed once, and the top ten hold roughly 1.1%. This sample stems from a study of OX40 agonist ivuxolimab in advanced cancers. Overall study: Dosing consisted of intravenous ivuxolimab at 0.01 to 10 mg/kg every 2 weeks.

The CDR3 covers 18 residues. Germline V gives CDR1 LNHDA, CDR2 SQIVND (reference sequence). Trimming removed 5 bases at V and 2 bases at J, with 23 bases between. The sequence derives from an adult with an advanced solid tumor such as melanoma, head and neck, liver or kidney cancer. This sample comprised CD4+ or CD8+ T cells sorted from blood, obtained in a trial of the OX40 agonist ivuxolimab. The genes are TRBV19 and TRBJ2-3; the D gene is possibly TRBD2 (7 bases). The CDR3 protein is CASSGGWGGHPSTDTQYF. In DNA form, the CDR3 reads TGTGCCAGTAGTGGGGGTTGGGGGGGCCATCCTTCCACAGATACGCAGTATTTT.